This T cell receptor beta chain was obtained from a study of blood T cell repertoires in COVID-19. The germline V gene encodes CDR1 SNHLY and CDR2 FYNNEI. The CDR3 runs to 12 residues. With 3 bases removed from V and 7 bases from J, the gap between germline ends came to 7 bases. Ages ranged from roughly 18 to 95 years, with residence in 24 US areas. Clinical history reported by participants formed the basis on which cohorts were assigned. TCRdb's copy holds only in-frame clones and misses some; the assay was immunoSEQ multiplex PCR. Here the sample spans about 300,000 clones, nearly 90% being singletons.

The receptor was isolated from a woman between 25 and 40 years old who had recovered from COVID-19. What was sequenced was PBMCs or T cells enriched from blood (not recorded which). The genes are TRBV2 and TRBJ1-5, with D unclear. The CDR3 region has the DNA TGTGCCAGCAGTGACAGAGGCCAGCCCCAGCATTTT. This translates into CASSDRGQPQHF.